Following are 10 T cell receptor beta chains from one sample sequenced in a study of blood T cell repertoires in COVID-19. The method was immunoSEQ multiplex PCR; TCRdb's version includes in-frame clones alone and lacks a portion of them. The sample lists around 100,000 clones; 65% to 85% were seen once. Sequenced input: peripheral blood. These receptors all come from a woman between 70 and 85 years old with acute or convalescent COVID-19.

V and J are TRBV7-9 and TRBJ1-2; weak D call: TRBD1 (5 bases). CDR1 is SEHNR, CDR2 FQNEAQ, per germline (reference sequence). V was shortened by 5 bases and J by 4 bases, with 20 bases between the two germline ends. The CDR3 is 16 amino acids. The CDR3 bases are TGTGCCAGCAGCCTAGGAGCCGAGGAGGGGCGCTATGGCTACACCTTC. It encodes CASSLGAEEGRYGYTF.

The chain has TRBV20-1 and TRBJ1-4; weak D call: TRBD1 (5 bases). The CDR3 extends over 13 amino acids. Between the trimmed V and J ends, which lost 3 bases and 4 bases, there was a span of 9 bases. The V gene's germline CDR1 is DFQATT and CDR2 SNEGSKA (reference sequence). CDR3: CSASSDSNEKLFF. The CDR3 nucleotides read TGCAGTGCTAGTAGCGACAGTAATGAAAAACTGTTTTTT.

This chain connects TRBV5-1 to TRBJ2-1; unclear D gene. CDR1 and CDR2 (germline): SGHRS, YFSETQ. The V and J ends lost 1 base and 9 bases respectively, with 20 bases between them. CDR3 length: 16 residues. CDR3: CASSLSTRSLSREQFF. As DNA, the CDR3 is TGCGCCAGCAGCTTGTCAACGCGGAGCCTGAGCCGTGAGCAGTTCTTC.

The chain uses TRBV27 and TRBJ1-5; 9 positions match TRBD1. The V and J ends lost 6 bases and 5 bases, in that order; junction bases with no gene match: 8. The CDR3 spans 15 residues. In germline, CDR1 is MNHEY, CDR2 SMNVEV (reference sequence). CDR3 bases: TGTGCCAGCAGCCCCGCACAGGGGGCATATCAGCCCCAGCATTTT. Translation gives CASSPAQGAYQPQHF.

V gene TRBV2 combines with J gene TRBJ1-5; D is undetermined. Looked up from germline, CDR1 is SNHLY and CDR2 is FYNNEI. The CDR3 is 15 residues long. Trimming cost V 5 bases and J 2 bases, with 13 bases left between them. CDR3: CASSLEREGNQPQHF. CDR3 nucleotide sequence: TGTGCCAGCAGTCTCGAAAGGGAGGGCAATCAGCCCCAGCATTTT.

CDR3 region: CASSLSTGAGAQYF. CDR3 DNA sequence: TGTGCCAGCAGCTTGTCGACAGGGGCTGGGGCGCAGTACTTC. The V gene is TRBV5-4, the J gene TRBJ2-7, with 8 bases that match TRBD1. Germline CDR1 and CDR2: SGHNT and YYREEE (reference sequence). The ends lost 1 base at V and 9 bases at J; junction bases unmatched: 9. The CDR3 loop spans 14 amino acids. Full variable domain (outside the CDR3, taken from reference TRBV5-4 and TRBJ2-7): ETGVTQSPTHLIKTRGQQVTLRCSSQSGHNTVSWYQQALGQGPQFIFQYYREEENGRGNFPPRFSGLQFPNYSSELNVNALELDDSALYLCASSLSTGAGAQYFGPGTRLTVT.

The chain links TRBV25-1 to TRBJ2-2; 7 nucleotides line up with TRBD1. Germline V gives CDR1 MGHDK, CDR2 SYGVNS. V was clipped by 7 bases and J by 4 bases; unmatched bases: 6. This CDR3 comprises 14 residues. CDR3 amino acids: CASMTGMGTGELFF. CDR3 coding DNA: TGTGCCAGCATGACAGGGATGGGCACCGGGGAGCTGTTTTTT.

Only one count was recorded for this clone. Here the CDR3 reads CASRAAGTGATEAFF. For the CDR3, the DNA is TGTGCCAGTAGGGCTGCCGGGACAGGGGCCACTGAAGCTTTCTTT. This sequence joins TRBV19 and TRBJ1-1; 10 bases line up with TRBD1. J lost 4 bases, V lost 6 bases, and 8 bases had no gene match. CDR1 is LNHDA and CDR2 is SQIVND in the germline V gene (reference sequence). The length of the CDR3 is 15 residues.

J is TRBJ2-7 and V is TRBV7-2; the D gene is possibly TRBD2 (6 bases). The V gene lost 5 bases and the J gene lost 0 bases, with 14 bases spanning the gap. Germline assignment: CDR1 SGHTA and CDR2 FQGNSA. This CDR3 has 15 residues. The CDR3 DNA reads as TGTGCCAGCAGCCTCCCGGGACTGGCCTCCTACGAGCAGTACTTC. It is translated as CASSLPGLASYEQYF.

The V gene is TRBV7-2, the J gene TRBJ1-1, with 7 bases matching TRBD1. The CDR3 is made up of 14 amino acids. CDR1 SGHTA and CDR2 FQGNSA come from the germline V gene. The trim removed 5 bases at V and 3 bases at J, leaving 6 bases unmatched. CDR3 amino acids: CASSTARGDTEAFF. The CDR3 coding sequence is TGTGCCAGCAGCACCGCCAGGGGGGACACTGAAGCTTTCTTT.